These T cell receptor beta chains were read from a single sample in a study of T-cell reconstitution after alpha-beta-depleted transplantation in children. TCRdb ran MiXCR on the PCR reads and lists one entry per CDR3 protein. The profile shows approximately 47,000 distinct CDR3 sequences, 40% to 65% of them singletons. Specimen: peripheral blood, collected before TCRalphabeta/CD19-depleted stem cell transplant. The receptor set was obtained from a boy under two years old with SCID, due to receive a stem cell transplant. Both conserved end residues are part of each CDR3. A D gene is named only where the DNA matches it firmly. Only some rows state a clone size, as once, few, many or a class for expanded clones.

clone_size,v_call,j_call,d_call,cdr3_aa,cdr3_nt
few,TRBV7-2,TRBJ2-3,-,CASSWSTDTQYF,TGTGCCAGCAGCTGGAGCACAGATACGCAGTATTTT
-,TRBV6-2/TRBV6-3,TRBJ2-1,-,CATRQARAEQFF,TGTGCCACAAGACAGGCGCGGGCTGAGCAGTTCTTC
-,TRBV5-1,TRBJ1-2,TRBD1,CASSLDGTGVLGYTF,TGCGCCAGCAGCTTGGACGGGACAGGGGTCCTTGGCTACACCTTC
-,TRBV7-8,TRBJ2-5,-,CASRSDGGQETQYF,TGTGCCAGTCGCTCAGACGGGGGCCAAGAGACCCAGTACTTC
-,TRBV24-1,TRBJ1-2,-,CATSDAGTAYGYTF,TGTGCCACCAGTGATGCCGGGACGGCCTATGGCTACACCTTC
-,TRBV4-1,TRBJ1-2,-,CASSQDLWAGYTF,TGCGCCAGCAGCCAAGATCTATGGGCGGGCTACACCTTC
many,TRBV12-3/TRBV12-4,TRBJ1-1,-,CASSWGSAPEAFF,TGTGCCAGCAGTTGGGGCTCGGCTCCTGAAGCTTTCTTT
few,TRBV29-1,TRBJ2-1,TRBD2,CSVEDSSGGAYNEQFF,TGCAGCGTTGAAGACAGTAGCGGGGGGGCGTATAATGAGCAGTTCTTC
few,TRBV7-3,TRBJ2-3,TRBD2,CASSPTGGRADTQYF,TGTGCCAGCAGCCCCACGGGGGGGCGGGCGGATACGCAGTATTTT
-,TRBV18,TRBJ1-2,TRBD1,CASSPRTSTGPNYGYTF,TGTGCCAGCTCACCTCGAACCTCGACAGGGCCTAACTATGGCTACACCTTC
-,TRBV5-1,TRBJ2-3,-,CASSSTGPLDTQYF,TGCGCCAGCAGTTCTACCGGACCGCTCGATACGCAGTATTTT
once,TRBV7-9,TRBJ2-6,-,CASSPLMGANVLTF,TGTGCCAGCAGCCCCTTGATGGGGGCCAACGTCCTGACTTTC
many,TRBV5-6,TRBJ2-4,-,CASSYGDPRGNIQYF,TGTGCCAGCAGCTACGGGGACCCCCGAGGAAACATTCAGTACTTC
-,TRBV10-1,TRBJ2-7,TRBD1,CASREMDRSYYEQYF,TGCGCCAGCAGGGAGATGGACAGGTCATACTACGAGCAGTACTTC
-,TRBV18,TRBJ2-7,-,CASSLRGYEQYF,TGTGCCAGCTCCCTCCGGGGTTACGAGCAGTACTTC
-,TRBV6-4,TRBJ2-7,TRBD1,CASNGQGPYEQYF,TGTGCCAGCAACGGACAGGGACCCTACGAGCAGTACTTC
few,TRBV10-2,TRBJ1-6,-,CASSEKFSPLHF,TGCGCCAGCAGTGAGAAGTTCTCACCCCTCCACTTT
-,TRBV11-1,TRBJ2-3,TRBD2,CASSPLRRGGMVGTDTQYF,TGTGCCAGCAGCCCCCTCCGACGGGGGGGGATGGTTGGTACAGATACGCAGTATTTT
few,TRBV4-2,TRBJ1-2,TRBD1,CASSQNPNRDSRFYGYTF,TGTGCCAGCAGCCAAAACCCTAACCGGGACAGCCGCTTCTATGGCTACACCTTC
-,TRBV7-8,TRBJ2-5,TRBD2,CASSLAGTRKETQYF,TGTGCCAGCAGCTTAGCCGGGACTAGGAAAGAGACCCAGTACTTC
-,TRBV5-1,TRBJ2-5,TRBD2,CASSQRATSVGETQYF,TGCGCCAGCAGCCAGAGGGCTACTAGCGTGGGAGAGACCCAGTACTTC
-,TRBV5-1,TRBJ1-1,-,CASSLEAVMNTEAFF,TGCGCCAGCAGCTTGGAGGCGGTAATGAACACTGAAGCTTTCTTT
-,TRBV2,TRBJ2-5,-,CASSPRTEETQYF,TGTGCCAGCAGTCCCCGGACAGAAGAGACCCAGTACTTC
many,TRBV6-1,TRBJ1-5,-,CASSEAPSRGEQPQHF,TGTGCCAGCAGTGAAGCGCCGAGCAGGGGTGAACAGCCCCAGCATTTT
few,TRBV29-1,TRBJ2-7,-,CSVEAGNEQYF,TGCAGCGTTGAGGCAGGGAACGAGCAGTACTTC
-,TRBV4-1,TRBJ2-1,-,CASSSGIGGEQFF,TGCGCCAGCAGCTCTGGTATTGGGGGGGAGCAGTTCTTC
-,TRBV5-1,TRBJ1-2,-,CASSPDHWGGMNYGYTF,TGCGCCAGCAGCCCCGACCACTGGGGGGGAATGAACTATGGCTACACCTTC
-,TRBV27,TRBJ1-1,-,CASSLWGRRNTEAFF,TGTGCCAGCAGTTTATGGGGACGCAGGAACACTGAAGCTTTCTTT
once,TRBV20-1,TRBJ2-7,TRBD1,CSASDRVATYEQYF,TGCAGTGCTAGCGACAGGGTGGCCACCTACGAGCAGTACTTC